These T cell receptor beta chains were read from a single sample in a study of T cell repertoires in cytomegalovirus infection. TCRdb analysed the reads with MiXCR anew, one entry per CDR3 protein. This sample has about 490,000 distinct CDR3 sequences, with approximately 26% found just once. The material sequenced was PBMCs. The receptors shown here come from a human donor in good health (CMV status not recorded). Some clones in this sample may be carry-over from other donors' samples. The CDR3 runs from the conserved cysteine through the conserved F or W. A D gene is named only where the DNA matches it firmly. Size is omitted from some rows. Given values are once, few, many or a class for expanded clones.

V gene,J gene,D gene,clone size,CDR3 protein,CDR3 DNA
TRBV7-2,TRBJ1-2,TRBD1,many,CASSHGTGRDGYTF,TGTGCCAGCAGCCACGGGACAGGGAGAGATGGCTACACCTTC
TRBV11-2,TRBJ2-3,-,-,CASSLRDLEDTQYF,TGTGCCAGCAGCTTACGTGACCTAGAGGATACGCAGTATTTT
TRBV7-9,TRBJ1-2,-,few,CASSLEAGANYGYTF,TGTGCCAGCAGCTTAGAGGCAGGGGCTAACTATGGCTACACCTTC
TRBV5-4,TRBJ2-3,TRBD2,few,CASSPALSGRADTQYF,TGTGCCAGCAGCCCTGCCCTAAGCGGGAGGGCGGATACGCAGTATTTT
TRBV7-3,TRBJ2-3,TRBD2,many,CASSPQTSGSSDTQYF,TGTGCCAGCAGCCCCCAGACTAGCGGGAGTTCAGATACGCAGTATTTT
TRBV7-8,TRBJ2-3,TRBD1,few,CASSPRDRGTDTQYF,TGTGCCAGCAGCCCAAGGGACAGGGGTACAGATACGCAGTATTTT
TRBV30,TRBJ1-3,TRBD1,few,CAWSAGQGISGNTIYF,TGTGCCTGGAGCGCTGGACAGGGTATCTCTGGAAACACCATATATTTT
TRBV10-1,TRBJ1-1,-,-,CASSANRVNTEAFF,TGCGCCAGCAGTGCAAACAGGGTGAACACTGAAGCTTTCTTT
TRBV6-5,TRBJ1-1,-,few,CASSYGAMNTEAFF,TGTGCCAGCAGTTACGGGGCTATGAACACTGAAGCTTTCTTT
TRBV4-3,TRBJ2-3,-,-,CASSQDGGLSDTQYF,TGCGCCAGCAGCCAAGATGGGGGTTTGTCGGATACGCAGTATTTT
TRBV4-1,TRBJ2-3,TRBD2,-,CASSQDTSASTDTQYF,TGCGCCAGCAGCCAAGATACTAGCGCTAGCACAGATACGCAGTATTTT
TRBV29-1,TRBJ1-4,-,-,CSVVAGPGNEKLFF,TGCAGCGTTGTCGCCGGACCAGGAAATGAAAAACTGTTTTTT
TRBV11-2,TRBJ1-2,TRBD1,few,CASSLVGDRIYGYTF,TGTGCCAGCAGCTTAGTGGGGGACAGGATCTATGGCTACACCTTC
TRBV18,TRBJ1-5,-,few,CASSPRGSSNQPQHF,TGTGCCAGCTCACCACGCGGGTCGAGCAATCAGCCCCAGCATTTT
TRBV4-1,TRBJ1-1,TRBD1,few,CASSQTDRGSTEAFF,TGCGCCAGCAGCCAAACGGACAGGGGATCCACTGAAGCTTTCTTT
TRBV7-2,TRBJ2-3,-,many,CASSPEASDTQYF,TGTGCCAGCAGCCCAGAGGCCTCAGATACGCAGTATTTT
TRBV5-4,TRBJ2-1,-,-,CASSLAQRQYNEQFF,TGTGCCAGCAGCTTGGCCCAGCGGCAATACAATGAGCAGTTCTTC
TRBV2,TRBJ2-5,-,-,CASSGGIQETQYF,TGTGCCAGCAGTGGCGGGATACAAGAGACCCAGTACTTC
TRBV6-2/TRBV6-3,TRBJ1-6,-,-,CASSFRQSSYNSPLHF,TGTGCCAGCAGTTTCCGACAGAGCTCCTATAATTCACCCCTCCACTTT
TRBV2,TRBJ2-6,-,few,CASQKTSGANVLTF,TGTGCCAGCCAGAAGACCTCTGGGGCCAACGTCCTGACTTTC
TRBV7-6,TRBJ2-5,TRBD2,-,CASSLYGSGGSRETQYF,TGTGCCAGCAGCTTATATGGGTCCGGCGGGAGTAGAGAGACCCAGTACTTC
TRBV25-1,TRBJ2-2,TRBD1,-,CASIQNGVTGAYLPNTGELFF,TGTGCCAGCATCCAAAACGGCGTGACAGGGGCTTACCTGCCGAACACCGGGGAGCTGTTTTTT
TRBV3-1,TRBJ1-4,-,few,CASSLLGSGTGREKLFF,TGTGCCAGCAGCCTCCTCGGTAGTGGGACTGGCCGGGAAAAACTGTTTTTT
TRBV10-3,TRBJ2-5,TRBD2,-,CAISRLAGGRETQYF,TGTGCCATCAGCCGACTAGCGGGAGGTCGAGAGACCCAGTACTTC
TRBV28,TRBJ2-3,-,few,CASSPPRGGGTDTQYF,TGTGCCAGCAGCCCCCCTAGAGGAGGGGGCACAGATACGCAGTATTTT
TRBV6-2/TRBV6-3,TRBJ2-1,-,-,CASSYGDLTYNEQFF,TGTGCCAGCAGTTACGGGGACTTGACCTACAATGAGCAGTTCTTC
TRBV19,TRBJ1-1,-,few,CATDDENTEAFF,TGTGCCACGGATGACGAGAACACTGAAGCTTTCTTT
TRBV11-3,TRBJ2-5,TRBD2,-,CASSLGTSTETQYF,TGTGCCAGCAGCTTAGGGACTAGCACGGAGACCCAGTACTTC
TRBV7-2,TRBJ2-5,-,many,CASSPPRRAPPGTQYF,TGTGCCAGCAGCCCCCCACGTAGGGCCCCTCCCGGGACCCAGTACTTC
TRBV27,TRBJ1-2,TRBD1,-,CASSRDRGAYGYTF,TGTGCCAGCAGTCGGGACAGGGGCGCCTATGGCTACACCTTC
TRBV7-2,TRBJ1-1,-,many,CASSLSRGNTEAFF,TGTGCCAGCAGCTTATCAAGGGGGAACACTGAAGCTTTCTTT
TRBV4-3,TRBJ1-1,TRBD1,-,CASSQTDREAFF,TGCGCCAGCAGCCAGACGGACAGGGAAGCTTTCTTT
TRBV11-2,TRBJ1-3,-,few,CASSSGRGPPSGNTIYF,TGTGCCAGCAGCTCGGGACGGGGACCACCCTCTGGAAACACCATATATTTT
TRBV6-2/TRBV6-3,TRBJ2-3,-,-,CASRDIVGGDDTQYF,TGTGCCAGCAGGGACATTGTTGGGGGAGACGATACGCAGTATTTT
TRBV7-2,TRBJ1-6,-,many,CASSLVSAVNSPLHF,TGTGCCAGCAGCTTAGTGTCCGCAGTAAATTCACCCCTCCACTTT
TRBV7-8,TRBJ2-3,TRBD2,-,CASSGLAGTDTQYF,TGTGCCAGCAGCGGACTAGCGGGCACAGATACGCAGTATTTT
TRBV20-1,TRBJ2-2,-,-,CSASTGSVNTGELFF,TGCAGTGCTAGTACGGGCAGCGTGAACACCGGGGAGCTGTTTTTT
TRBV9,TRBJ2-1,TRBD2,-,CASSPGEGLHEQFF,TGTGCCAGCAGCCCTGGGGAGGGACTACATGAGCAGTTCTTC
TRBV7-9,TRBJ2-1,TRBD2,few,CASSCKPGLAGLGEQFF,TGTGCCAGCAGCTGTAAGCCGGGACTAGCGGGACTGGGTGAGCAGTTCTTC
TRBV7-9,TRBJ1-2,-,-,CASSPLDLSYTF,TGTGCCAGCAGCCCCCTGGATCTTAGCTACACCTTC
TRBV6-4,TRBJ1-1,-,-,CASSARGGGPNTEAFF,TGTGCCAGCAGTGCCCGGGGGGGAGGACCGAACACTGAAGCTTTCTTT
TRBV12-3/TRBV12-4,TRBJ2-1,-,-,CASSLTGALNEQFF,TGTGCCAGCAGTTTAACTGGGGCCCTCAATGAGCAGTTCTTC
TRBV5-4,TRBJ2-1,-,few,CASSSQDPDNEQFF,TGTGCCAGCAGCTCCCAAGACCCCGACAATGAGCAGTTCTTC
TRBV7-9,TRBJ1-1,TRBD1,many,CASSFQGGTEAFF,TGTGCCAGCAGCTTTCAGGGGGGGACTGAAGCTTTCTTT
TRBV30,TRBJ2-2,TRBD2,-,CAWSVSAGVTGELFF,TGTGCCTGGAGTGTTTCGGCGGGAGTTACCGGGGAGCTGTTTTTT
TRBV7-9,TRBJ1-2,-,-,CASSRSRGIPYGYTF,TGTGCCAGCAGCCGTAGTCGGGGGATACCGTATGGCTACACCTTC
TRBV20-1,TRBJ2-3,TRBD1,few,CSAATRLTGGEGTQYF,TGCAGTGCCGCCACCCGTCTAACAGGGGGCGAGGGTACGCAGTATTTT
TRBV7-6,TRBJ1-2,-,-,CASSSTLIDYGYTF,TGTGCCAGCAGCTCAACTCTAATTGACTATGGCTACACCTTC
TRBV7-2,TRBJ2-1,TRBD2,many,CASSSLAGESSYNEQFF,TGTGCCAGCAGCTCGTTAGCGGGAGAGAGTTCCTACAATGAGCAGTTCTTC
TRBV29-1,TRBJ1-2,-,few,CSVEDVTKGYTF,TGCAGCGTTGAAGACGTTACAAAAGGCTACACCTTC
TRBV5-4,TRBJ2-7,TRBD2,few,CASSSSGISSYEQYF,TGTGCCAGCAGCTCAAGCGGGATAAGCTCCTACGAGCAGTACTTC